These 26 T cell receptor beta chains were all obtained from the same sample, sequenced in a study of OX40 agonist ivuxolimab in advanced cancers. This table comes from immunoSEQ multiplex PCR, and its TCRdb copy is limited to in-frame clones, with some not included. The table has fewer than 85,000 clones, 65% to 85% seen once. The sequencing used CD4+ or CD8+ T cells sorted from blood, collected in a trial of the OX40 agonist ivuxolimab. Every receptor here comes from an adult with an advanced solid tumor such as melanoma, head and neck, liver or kidney cancer.

The chain recombines TRBV6-1 with TRBJ2-1, with 11 bases matching TRBD1. The CDR3 is 15 amino acids. V trimming: 8 bases; J trimming: 5 bases; junction bases outside the gene matches: 8. Germline lookup yields CDR1 MNHNS and CDR2 SASEGT. The CDR3 DNA reads as TGTGCCAGCGACCTAGGACAGGGGGCTAACAATGAGCAGTTCTTC. Translating gives CASDLGQGANNEQFF.

The rearrangement joins TRBV7-2 to TRBJ1-4; the D gene is possibly TRBD1 (6 bases). The CDR3 consists of 15 residues. Germline V gene lookup returns CDR1 SGHTA and CDR2 FQGNSA. The germline V and J ends were trimmed by 5 bases and 6 bases, with 16 bases remaining between them. In DNA, the CDR3 is TGTGCCAGCAGCGGCCAGGGGCTACCTCATGAAAAACTGTTTTTT. Translated, it gives CASSGQGLPHEKLFF.

This chain uses TRBV14 with TRBJ2-7; the D gene is possibly TRBD1 (5 bases). Trimming pared 4 bases from V and 1 base from J, leaving 5 bases between. Germline V gives CDR1 SGHDN, CDR2 FVKESK. The CDR3 has 12 residues. Here the CDR3 DNA reads TGTGCCAGCAGCCGACAGTCCTACGAGCAGTACTTC. It codes for CASSRQSYEQYF.

This chain connects TRBV6-6 to TRBJ2-7; a possible D gene is TRBD1 (5 bases). Trimming pared 5 bases from V and 6 bases from J, leaving 17 bases between. Germline CDR1 and CDR2: MNHNY and SVGAGI (reference sequence). This CDR3 contains 14 residues. CDR3 region: CASSVSDSRGEQYF. CDR3 nucleotides: TGTGCCAGCAGTGTGTCTGACTCAAGGGGCGAGCAGTACTTC.

V is TRBV6-6 and J is TRBJ1-3; a possible D gene is TRBD1 (5 bases). CDR3 length equals 14 residues. V gave up 2 bases and J gave up 4 bases, with 9 bases separating them. Germline CDR1 reads MNHNY; CDR2 reads SVGAGI (reference sequence). CDR3 loop: CASSYGGTGNTIYF. The CDR3 DNA reads as TGTGCCAGCAGTTACGGGGGAACCGGAAACACCATATATTTT.

The V call is TRBV28, the J call TRBJ2-1, with TRBD1 matching over 9 bases. The CDR3 is made up of 14 amino acids. Germline trimming cut 5 bases from V and 7 bases from J; bases unmatched to any gene: 6. CDR1 MDHEN and CDR2 SYDVKM come from the germline V gene. CDR3 region: CASSPRTGVNEQFF. CDR3 DNA sequence: TGTGCCAGCAGTCCTAGGACAGGGGTTAATGAGCAGTTCTTC.

Details on this clone: At one boundary the junction diverges from the germline segment, which might be a read error. V and J are TRBV7-9 and TRBJ2-7; a possible D gene is TRBD1 (6 bases). The CDR3 extends over 14 amino acids. Germline CDR1 reads SEHNR; CDR2 reads FQNEAQ (reference sequence). CDR3 region: CASSLATGSDEQYF. CDR3 coding DNA: TGTGCCAGCAGCTTAGCGACAGGCTCCGACGAGCAGTACTTC. Drawing the rest from reference TRBV7-9 and TRBJ2-7, the complete variable domain is DTGVSQNPRHKITKRGQNVTFRCDPISEHNRLYWYRQTLGQGPEFLTYFQNEAQLEKSRLLSDRFSAERPKGSFSTLEIQRTEQGDSAMYLCASSLATGSDEQYFGPGTRLTVT.

This clone occurred a few times. The V gene is TRBV9, the J gene TRBJ1-1; D is uncertain. The V gene's germline CDR1 is SGDLS and CDR2 YYNGEE. The CDR3 spans 13 residues. V gave up 0 bases and J gave up 6 bases, with 9 bases separating them. Here the CDR3 reads CASSVDGRSEAFF. As DNA, the CDR3 is TGTGCCAGCAGCGTAGATGGTAGGTCTGAAGCTTTCTTT.

The genes are TRBV25-1 and TRBJ2-3, with 9 bases that match TRBD2. With V trimmed by 4 bases and J by 0 bases, 5 bases remained unmatched. This CDR3 spans 16 amino acids. The V gene's germline CDR1 is MGHDK and CDR2 SYGVNS. CDR3 bases: TGTGCCAGCAGTGGGGGAACTAGCGGGAGCACAGATACGCAGTATTTT. It translates to CASSGGTSGSTDTQYF. The whole variable domain, filled in from reference TRBV25-1 and TRBJ2-3, reads EADIYQTPRYLVIGTGKKITLECSQTMGHDKMYWYQQDPGMELHLIHYSYGVNSTEKGDLSSESTVSRIRTEHFPLTLESARPSHTSQYLCASSGGTSGSTDTQYFGPGTRLTVL.

This chain connects TRBV18 to TRBJ2-1; D not certain. CDR3 length: 15 residues. Germline V gives CDR1 KGHSH, CDR2 LQKENI. V shed 1 base and J shed 6 bases, with 13 bases lying between them. CDR3 nucleotide sequence: TGTGCCAGCTCACCACAGGGCCCCTCTGGCAATGAGCAGTTCTTC. This sequence encodes CASSPQGPSGNEQFF.

The chain links TRBV5-1 to TRBJ2-3, with unresolved D. Per the germline V gene, CDR1 is SGHRS and CDR2 is YFSETQ. This CDR3 is built from 15 residues. V was shortened by 0 bases and J by 1 base, with 9 bases between the two germline ends. The CDR3 DNA reads TGCGCCAGCAGCTTGGAGTTAGGGCGCACAGATACGCAGTATTTT. Its protein is CASSLELGRTDTQYF. Filled out from reference TRBV5-1 and TRBJ2-3, the complete variable domain reads KAGVTQTPRYLIKTRGQQVTLSCSPISGHRSVSWYQQTPGQGLQFLFEYFSETQRNKGNFPGRFSGRQFSNSRSEMNVSTLELGDSALYLCASSLELGRTDTQYFGPGTRLTVL.

V is TRBV7-2 and J is TRBJ2-7; 9 bases map to TRBD2. Germline trimming cut 4 bases from V and 12 bases from J; bases unmatched to any gene: 13. CDR1 and CDR2 from the germline V gene are SGHTA and FQGNSA. CDR3 length equals 14 residues. Here the CDR3 DNA reads TGTGCCAGCAGCTCCCAGCCCAGTAGCGGGGGAGGGTACTTC. Its protein product is CASSSQPSSGGGYF.

The chain links TRBV5-1 to TRBJ1-1; D is unclear. V was clipped by 0 bases and J by 1 base, with 7 bases between them. CDR1 is SGHRS and CDR2 is YFSETQ in the germline V gene. The CDR3 loop spans 14 amino acids. Written as DNA, the CDR3 is TGCGCCAGCAGCTTGGATTTTAAGAACACTGAAGCTTTCTTT. As protein: CASSLDFKNTEAFF.

This clone has only a few counts. This chain links TRBV5-1 with TRBJ2-1; D is perhaps TRBD1 (6 bases). V shed 5 bases and J shed 1 base, with 13 bases lying between them. This CDR3 comprises 15 residues. Germline V gene sequence: CDR1 SGHRS, CDR2 YFSETQ. The CDR3 DNA follows: TGCGCCAGCAGTACCACAGGGTCGTCCTACAATGAGCAGTTCTTC. Translation: CASSTTGSSYNEQFF.

This chain uses TRBV7-2 with TRBJ1-1; possibly TRBD1 for D (5 bases). This CDR3 contains 14 residues. Germline V gives CDR1 SGHTA, CDR2 FQGNSA. V lost 1 base and J 1 base, leaving 7 bases between the germline ends. DNA of the CDR3: TGTGCCAGCAGCTTAGGGGGCTGGAACACTGAAGCTTTCTTT. Translated: CASSLGGWNTEAFF.

The chain is built from TRBV13 and TRBJ2-2; 7 bases align to TRBD1. Trimming removed 2 bases from V and 3 bases from J; junction bases left unmatched: 3. The germline V gene encodes CDR1 PRHDT and CDR2 FYEKMQ (reference sequence). The CDR3 is 15 amino acids. The CDR3 spells CASSLRRGYTGELFF. The CDR3 region has the DNA TGTGCCAGCAGCTTACGCAGGGGGTACACCGGGGAGCTGTTTTTT.

The CDR3 region has the DNA TGTGCCAGCAGCAAAGAAAAGGGACAGGCCTACGAGCAGTACTTC. This translates into CASSKEKGQAYEQYF. The chain employs TRBV21-1 and TRBJ2-7; the tabulated D call, TRBD1, remains unverified against the DNA. TRBV21-1 is termed a pseudogene. The CDR3 is 15 residues long.

The rearrangement uses TRBV11-1 and TRBJ2-1, with 10 bases that match TRBD2. V shed 5 bases, J shed 5 bases, and the junction held 9 bases outside the gene matches. The germline CDR1 and CDR2 sequences are SGHAT and FQDESV (reference sequence). The CDR3 length is 16 residues. CDR3 DNA: TGTGCCAGCAGCCTCCCGCTAGCGGGAGAGCACAATGAGCAGTTCTTC. Translated: CASSLPLAGEHNEQFF.

The chain has TRBV12-2 and TRBJ2-7; the table's D gene call, TRBD1, was not cross checked with the DNA. TRBV12-2 is assigned pseudogene status. The CDR3 extends over 14 amino acids. The CDR3 DNA follows: TGTGCAAGTCGCCCTGCAGGGGTTTCCTACGAGCAGTACTTC. This translates into CASRPAGVSYEQYF.

This clone was counted a single time. This chain joins TRBV6-1 and TRBJ2-7; D remains ambiguous. The germline gives CDR1 MNHNS, CDR2 SASEGT. CDR3 length: 14 amino acids. Here the CDR3 reads CAIYPGVYSYEQYF. The DNA of the CDR3 is TGTGCTATCTACCCCGGCGTCTATTCCTACGAGCAGTACTTC.

This CDR3 is CASSLWQNNEKLFF. The CDR3 DNA reads as TGTGCCAGCAGTTTATGGCAGAACAATGAAAAACTGTTTTTT. The rearrangement uses TRBV28 and TRBJ1-4; D is unclear. V lost 0 bases and J lost 5, with 7 bases in between. The CDR3 consists of 14 residues. Germline CDR1 MDHEN, CDR2 SYDVKM.

This chain uses TRBV18 with TRBJ2-2; 8 bases fit TRBD1. J was trimmed by 10 bases and V by 2 bases; bases with no gene match: 9. Germline V gene lookup returns CDR1 KGHSH and CDR2 LQKENI. CDR3 length: 15 residues. DNA for the CDR3: TGTGCCAGCTCACCAATTTCCACAGGGGGTCTGGAGCTGTTTTTT. Translating it yields CASSPISTGGLELFF.

This clone showed up just a few times. This chain joins TRBV25-1 and TRBJ2-5; D may correspond to TRBD1 or TRBD2 (6 bases each). This CDR3 has 14 residues. The V and J ends lost 3 bases and 5 bases respectively, with 13 bases between them. Per germline, CDR1 MGHDK and CDR2 SYGVNS. This CDR3 is CASSDSGGPETQYF. The CDR3 DNA reads TGTGCCAGCAGTGACTCCGGGGGCCCGGAGACCCAGTACTTC.

The gene calls are TRBV11-3 and TRBJ2-7; possible D gene TRBD2, 5 bases. Germline V CDR1 and CDR2: SGHNT, YENEEA. CDR3 size: 14 residues. Trimming cost V 0 bases and J 6 bases, with 12 bases left between them. The CDR3 DNA reads as TGTGCCAGCAGCTTAGATCTTTGGAGGAGCGAGCAGTACTTC. Translation gives CASSLDLWRSEQYF.

This chain connects TRBV11-2 to TRBJ1-2; no clear D gene. The CDR3 loop spans 12 amino acids. CDR1 and CDR2 (germline): SGHAT, FQNNGV. Trimming took off 4 bases at V and 4 bases at J, with 7 bases between the two ends. CDR3 sequence: CASSSEVYGYTF. The CDR3 DNA is TGTGCCAGCAGCTCAGAAGTCTATGGCTACACCTTC.

This sequence joins TRBV11-2 and TRBJ1-6; 10 positions match TRBD1. The CDR3 runs to 15 residues. Germline V CDR1 and CDR2: SGHAT, FQNNGV. V was pared by 1 base and J by 8 bases, with 2 bases of the junction left unmatched. CDR3 sequence: CASSLVGTGDSPLHF. The DNA for the CDR3 is TGTGCCAGCAGCTTAGTAGGGACAGGGGATTCACCCCTCCACTTT.